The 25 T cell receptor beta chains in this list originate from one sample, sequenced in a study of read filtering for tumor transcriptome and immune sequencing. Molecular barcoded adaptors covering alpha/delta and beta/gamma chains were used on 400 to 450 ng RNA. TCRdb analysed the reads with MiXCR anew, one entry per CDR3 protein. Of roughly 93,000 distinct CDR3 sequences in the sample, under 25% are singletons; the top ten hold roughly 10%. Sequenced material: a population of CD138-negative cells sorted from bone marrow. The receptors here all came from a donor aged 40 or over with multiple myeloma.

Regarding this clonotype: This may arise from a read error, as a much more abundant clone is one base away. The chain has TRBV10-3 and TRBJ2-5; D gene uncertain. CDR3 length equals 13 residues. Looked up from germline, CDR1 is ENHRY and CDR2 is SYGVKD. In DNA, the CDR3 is TGTGCCATCAGTGGCCTAGATTCAGAGGCCCAGTACTTC. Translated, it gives CAISGLDSEAQYF.

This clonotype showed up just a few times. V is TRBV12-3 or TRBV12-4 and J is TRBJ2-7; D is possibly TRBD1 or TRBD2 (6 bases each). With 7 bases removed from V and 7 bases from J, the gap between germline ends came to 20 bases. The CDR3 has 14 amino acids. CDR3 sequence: CASTIRTGAREQYF. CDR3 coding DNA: TGTGCCAGCACGATACGAACGGGGGCGAGAGAGCAGTACTTC.

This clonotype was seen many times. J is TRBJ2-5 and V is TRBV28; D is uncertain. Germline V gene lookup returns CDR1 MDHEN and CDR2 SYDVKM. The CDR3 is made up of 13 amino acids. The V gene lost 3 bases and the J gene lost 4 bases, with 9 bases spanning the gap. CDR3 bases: TGTGCCAGCAGTTTTCAGTTGAGAGAGACCCAGTACTTC. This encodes CASSFQLRETQYF.

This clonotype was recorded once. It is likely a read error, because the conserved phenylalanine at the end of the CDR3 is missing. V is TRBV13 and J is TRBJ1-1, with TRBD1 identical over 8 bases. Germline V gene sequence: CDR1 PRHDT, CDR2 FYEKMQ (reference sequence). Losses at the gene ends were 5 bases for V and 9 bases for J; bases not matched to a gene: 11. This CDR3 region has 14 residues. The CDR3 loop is CASSIDRGATKAFL. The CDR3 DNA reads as TGTGCCAGCAGCATAGACAGGGGCGCGACTAAAGCTTTCCTT.

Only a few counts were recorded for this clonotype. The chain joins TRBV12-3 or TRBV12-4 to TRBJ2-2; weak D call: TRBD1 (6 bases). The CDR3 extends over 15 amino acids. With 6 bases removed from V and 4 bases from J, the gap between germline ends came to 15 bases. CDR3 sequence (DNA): TGTGCCAGCAGCCAGGACAGTCGTATCACCGGGGAGCTGTTTTTT. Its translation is CASSQDSRITGELFF.

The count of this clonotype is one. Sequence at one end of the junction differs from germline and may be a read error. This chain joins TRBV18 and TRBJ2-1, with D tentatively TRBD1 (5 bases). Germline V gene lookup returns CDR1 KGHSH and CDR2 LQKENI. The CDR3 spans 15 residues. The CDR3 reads CASTPPPGNGYEQFF. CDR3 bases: TGTGCCAGCACACCACCGCCAGGGAATGGCTATGAGCAGTTCTTC.

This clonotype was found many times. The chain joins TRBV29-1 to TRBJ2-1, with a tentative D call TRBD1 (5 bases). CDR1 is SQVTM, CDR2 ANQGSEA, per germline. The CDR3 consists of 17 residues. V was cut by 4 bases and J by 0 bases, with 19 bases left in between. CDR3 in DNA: TGCAGCGTTGCCCGGTCCGGACAAGTCAACTCCTACAATGAGCAGTTCTTC. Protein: CSVARSGQVNSYNEQFF.

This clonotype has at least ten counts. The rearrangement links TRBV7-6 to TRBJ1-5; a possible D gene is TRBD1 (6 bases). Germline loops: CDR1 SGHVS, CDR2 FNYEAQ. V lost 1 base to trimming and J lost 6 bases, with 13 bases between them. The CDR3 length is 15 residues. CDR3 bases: TGTGCCAGCAGCTTAGATCCAGGGGAGACTCAGCCCCAGCATTTT. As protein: CASSLDPGETQPQHF.

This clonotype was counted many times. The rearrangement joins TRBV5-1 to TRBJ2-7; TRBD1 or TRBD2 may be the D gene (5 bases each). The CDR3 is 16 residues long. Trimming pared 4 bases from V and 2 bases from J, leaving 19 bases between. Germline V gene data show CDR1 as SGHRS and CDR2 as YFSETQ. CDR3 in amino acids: CASSPSHTGRTYEQYF. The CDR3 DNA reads TGCGCCAGCAGCCCTAGCCACACGGGACGGACCTACGAGCAGTACTTC.

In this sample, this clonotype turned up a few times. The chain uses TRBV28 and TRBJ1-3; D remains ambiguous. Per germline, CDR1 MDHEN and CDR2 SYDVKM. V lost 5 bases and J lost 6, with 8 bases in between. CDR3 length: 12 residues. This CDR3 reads CASSPMVNTIYF. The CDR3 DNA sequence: TGTGCCAGCAGTCCGATGGTAAACACCATATATTTT.

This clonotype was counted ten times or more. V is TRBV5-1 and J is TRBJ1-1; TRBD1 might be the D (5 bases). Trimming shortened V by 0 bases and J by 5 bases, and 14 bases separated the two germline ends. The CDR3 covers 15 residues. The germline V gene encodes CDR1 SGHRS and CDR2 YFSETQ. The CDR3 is CASSLASGRWTEAFF. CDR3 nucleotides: TGCGCCAGCAGCTTGGCCTCAGGGCGGTGGACTGAAGCTTTCTTT.

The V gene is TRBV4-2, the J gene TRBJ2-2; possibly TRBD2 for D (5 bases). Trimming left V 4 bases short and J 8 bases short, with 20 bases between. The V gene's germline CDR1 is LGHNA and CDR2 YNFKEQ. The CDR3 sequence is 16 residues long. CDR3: CASSRGEEARDGELFF. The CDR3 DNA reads TGTGCCAGCAGCCGGGGAGAGGAGGCCCGAGATGGGGAGCTGTTTTTT.

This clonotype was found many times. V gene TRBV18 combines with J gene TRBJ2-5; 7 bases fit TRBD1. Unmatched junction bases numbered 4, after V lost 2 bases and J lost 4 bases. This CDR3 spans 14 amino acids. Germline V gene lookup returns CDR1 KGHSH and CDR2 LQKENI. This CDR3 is CASSPNGQAETQYF. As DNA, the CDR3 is TGTGCCAGCTCACCAAATGGACAGGCAGAGACCCAGTACTTC. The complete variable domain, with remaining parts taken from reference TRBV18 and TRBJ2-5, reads NAGVMQNPRHLVRRRGQEARLRCSPMKGHSHVYWYRQLPEEGLKFMVYLQKENIIDESGMPKERFSAEFPKEGPSILRIQQVVRGDSAAYFCASSPNGQAETQYFGPGTRLLVL.

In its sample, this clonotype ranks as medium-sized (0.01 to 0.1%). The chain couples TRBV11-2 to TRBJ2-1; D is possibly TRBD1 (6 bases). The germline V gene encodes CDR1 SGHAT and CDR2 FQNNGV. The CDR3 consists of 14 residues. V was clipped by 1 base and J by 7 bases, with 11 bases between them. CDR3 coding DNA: TGTGCCAGCAGCTTAGTCACTCAGGGGAATGAGCAGTTCTTC. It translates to CASSLVTQGNEQFF.

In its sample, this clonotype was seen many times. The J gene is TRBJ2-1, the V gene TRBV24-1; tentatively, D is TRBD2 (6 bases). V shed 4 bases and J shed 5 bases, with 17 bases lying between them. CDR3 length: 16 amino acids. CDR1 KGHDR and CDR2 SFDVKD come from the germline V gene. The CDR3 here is CATSDGWVGGNNEQFF. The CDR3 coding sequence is TGTGCCACCAGTGACGGGTGGGTGGGGGGAAACAATGAGCAGTTCTTC.

Here the CDR3 reads CASSPGDISMNTEAFF. In DNA, the CDR3 is TGCGCCAGCAGCCCTGGAGACATCTCTATGAACACTGAAGCTTTCTTT. The chain combines TRBV5-1 with TRBJ1-1; D gene ambiguous. Germline V gene lookup returns CDR1 SGHRS and CDR2 YFSETQ. This CDR3 spans 16 amino acids. V was trimmed by 4 bases and J by 0 bases, leaving 16 bases between them.

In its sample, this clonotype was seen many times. The CDR3 DNA sequence: TGCGCCAGCAGCTTGGAAAGTCTTTTCACAGATACGCAGTATTTT. Encoded protein: CASSLESLFTDTQYF. V is TRBV5-1 and J is TRBJ2-3; D ambiguous. Trimming took off 0 bases at V and 2 bases at J, with 10 bases between the two ends. Germline CDR1 SGHRS, CDR2 YFSETQ. The CDR3 has 15 residues.

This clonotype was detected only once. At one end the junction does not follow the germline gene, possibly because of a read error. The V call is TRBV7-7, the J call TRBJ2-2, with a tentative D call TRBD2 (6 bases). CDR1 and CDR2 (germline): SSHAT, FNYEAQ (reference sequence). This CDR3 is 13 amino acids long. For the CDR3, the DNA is TGTGCTAGCAGCCCTAGTCAAGGAGGGAAGCTGTTTTTT. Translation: CASSPSQGGKLFF.

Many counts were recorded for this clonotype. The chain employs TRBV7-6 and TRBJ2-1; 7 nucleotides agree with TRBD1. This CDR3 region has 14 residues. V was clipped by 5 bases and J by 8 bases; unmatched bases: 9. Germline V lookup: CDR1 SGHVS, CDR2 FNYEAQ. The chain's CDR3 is CASSRRTGSDEQFF. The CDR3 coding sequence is TGTGCCAGCAGCCGCCGGACAGGCTCCGATGAGCAGTTCTTC.

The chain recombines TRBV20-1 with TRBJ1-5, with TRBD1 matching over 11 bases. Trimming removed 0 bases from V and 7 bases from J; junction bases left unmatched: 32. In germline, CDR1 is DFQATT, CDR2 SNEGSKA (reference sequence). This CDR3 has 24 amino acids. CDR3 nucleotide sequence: TGCAGTGCTAGAGATTACTACGGCGGCCAAAGCAGGACAGGGGGCGCGTTGGTTGGGCAGCCCCAGCATTTT. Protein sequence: CSARDYYGGQSRTGGALVGQPQHF.

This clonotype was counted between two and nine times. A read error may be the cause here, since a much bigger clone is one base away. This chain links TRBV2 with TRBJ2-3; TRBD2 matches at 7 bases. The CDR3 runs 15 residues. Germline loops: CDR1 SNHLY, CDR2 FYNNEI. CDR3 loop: CATVRLGTITDTQYF. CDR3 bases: TGTGCGACGGTGCGTTTAGGGACTATCACAGATACGCAGTATTTT.

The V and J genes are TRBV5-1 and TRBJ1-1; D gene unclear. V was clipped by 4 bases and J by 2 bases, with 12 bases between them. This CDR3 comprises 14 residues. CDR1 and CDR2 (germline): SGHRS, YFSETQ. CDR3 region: CASSPGRSNTEAFF. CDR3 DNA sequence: TGCGCCAGCAGCCCTGGACGGTCCAACACTGAAGCTTTCTTT.

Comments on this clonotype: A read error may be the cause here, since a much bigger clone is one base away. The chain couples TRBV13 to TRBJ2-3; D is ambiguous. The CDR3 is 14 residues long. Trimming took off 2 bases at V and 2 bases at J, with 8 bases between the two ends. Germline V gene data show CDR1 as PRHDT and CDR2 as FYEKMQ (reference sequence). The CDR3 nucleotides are TGTGCCAGCAGCTTATCCTTCCTCACAGATACGCAGTATTTT. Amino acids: CASSLSFLTDTQYF.

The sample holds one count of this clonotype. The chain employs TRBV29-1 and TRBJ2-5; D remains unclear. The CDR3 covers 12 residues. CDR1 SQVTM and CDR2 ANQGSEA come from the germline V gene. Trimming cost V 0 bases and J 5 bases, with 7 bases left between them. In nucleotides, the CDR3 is TGCAGCGTTGAAGATTTTACCGAGACCCAGTACTTC. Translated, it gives CSVEDFTETQYF.

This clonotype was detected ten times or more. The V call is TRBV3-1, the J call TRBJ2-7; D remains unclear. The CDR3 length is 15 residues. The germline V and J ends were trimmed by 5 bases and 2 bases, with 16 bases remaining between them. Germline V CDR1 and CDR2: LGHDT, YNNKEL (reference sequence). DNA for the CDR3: TGTGCCAGCAGCTCCGCTGCCGACACTACCTACGAGCAGTACTTC. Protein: CASSSAADTTYEQYF.